This T cell receptor beta chain was captured by sequencing in a study of blood T cell repertoires in COVID-19. Study in general: Specimens from acute and convalescent COVID-19 originated in the United States, Italy and Spain.

V lost 3 bases to trimming and J lost 2 bases; unmatched junction nucleotides: 4. CDR3 length: 15 residues. The germline V gene has CDR1 SGHTA and CDR2 FQGNSA. The table came from immunoSEQ multiplex PCR; TCRdb's copy has only in-frame clones and leaves some out. The data hold about 98,000 clones, with 84% observed a single time. Sequencing used peripheral blood. This TCR was sampled from a human donor in a cohort sampled during active COVID-19. This chain links TRBV7-2 with TRBJ2-5, with 9 nucleotides matching TRBD2. The DNA for the CDR3 is TGTGCCAGCAGCTTCCAGCGGGGGGAACAAGAGACCCAGTACTTC. It codes for CASSFQRGEQETQYF.